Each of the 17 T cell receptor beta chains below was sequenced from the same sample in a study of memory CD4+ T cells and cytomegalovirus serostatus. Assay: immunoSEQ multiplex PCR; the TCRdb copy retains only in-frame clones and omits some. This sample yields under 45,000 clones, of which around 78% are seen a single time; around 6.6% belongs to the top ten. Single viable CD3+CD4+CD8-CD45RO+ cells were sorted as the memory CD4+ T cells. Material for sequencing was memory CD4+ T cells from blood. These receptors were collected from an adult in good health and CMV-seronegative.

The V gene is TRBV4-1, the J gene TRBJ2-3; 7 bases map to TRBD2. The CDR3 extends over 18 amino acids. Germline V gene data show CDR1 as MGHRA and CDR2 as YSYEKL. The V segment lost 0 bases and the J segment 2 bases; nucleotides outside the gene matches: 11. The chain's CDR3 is CASSQDAPSGTNTDTQYF. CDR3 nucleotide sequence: TGCGCCAGCAGCCAAGATGCCCCTAGCGGAACTAACACAGATACGCAGTATTTT.

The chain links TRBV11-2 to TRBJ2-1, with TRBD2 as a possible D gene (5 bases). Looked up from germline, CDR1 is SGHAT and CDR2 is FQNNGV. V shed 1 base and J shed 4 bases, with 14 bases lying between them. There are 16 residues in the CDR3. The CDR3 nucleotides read TGTGCCAGCAGCTTAGGCCAGAGCGGCCTATACAATGAGCAGTTCTTC. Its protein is CASSLGQSGLYNEQFF.

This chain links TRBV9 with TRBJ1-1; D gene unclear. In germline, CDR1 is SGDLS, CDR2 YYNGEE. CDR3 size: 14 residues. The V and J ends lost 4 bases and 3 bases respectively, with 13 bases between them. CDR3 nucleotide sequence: TGTGCCAGCAGCCCCAAACTTGGGGACACTGAAGCTTTCTTT. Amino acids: CASSPKLGDTEAFF.

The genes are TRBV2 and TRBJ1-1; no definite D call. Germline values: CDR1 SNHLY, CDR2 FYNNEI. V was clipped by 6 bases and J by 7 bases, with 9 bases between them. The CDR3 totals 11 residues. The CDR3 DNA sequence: TGTGCCAGCAGCTATAGACATGAAGCTTTCTTT. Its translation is CASSYRHEAFF.

The DNA of the CDR3 is TGTGCCAGCAGCCACGGTCAGACCCAGTACTTC. The encoded protein is CASSHGQTQYF. V and J are TRBV27 and TRBJ2-5; no clear D. Per germline, CDR1 MNHEY and CDR2 SMNVEV (reference sequence). V was cut by 6 bases and J by 6 bases, with 8 bases left in between. The CDR3 has 11 amino acids.

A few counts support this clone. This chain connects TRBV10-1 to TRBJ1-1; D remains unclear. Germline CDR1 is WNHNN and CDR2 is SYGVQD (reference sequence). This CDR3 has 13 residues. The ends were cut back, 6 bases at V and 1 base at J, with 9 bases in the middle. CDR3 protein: CASSPRGNTEAFF. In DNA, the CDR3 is TGCGCCAGCAGCCCCCGCGGGAACACTGAAGCTTTCTTT.

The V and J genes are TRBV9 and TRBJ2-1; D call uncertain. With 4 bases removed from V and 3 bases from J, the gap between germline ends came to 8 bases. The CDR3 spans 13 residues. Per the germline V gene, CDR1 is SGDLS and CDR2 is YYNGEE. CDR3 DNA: TGTGCCAGCAGCCGAAACTTCTACAATGAGCAGTTCTTC. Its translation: CASSRNFYNEQFF.

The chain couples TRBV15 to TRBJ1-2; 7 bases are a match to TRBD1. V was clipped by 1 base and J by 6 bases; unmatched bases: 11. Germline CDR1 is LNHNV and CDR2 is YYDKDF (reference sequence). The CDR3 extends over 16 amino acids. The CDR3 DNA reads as TGTGCCACCAGCAGAGGGGATTTCGGAGGGGGCCATGGCTACACCTTC. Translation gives CATSRGDFGGGHGYTF.

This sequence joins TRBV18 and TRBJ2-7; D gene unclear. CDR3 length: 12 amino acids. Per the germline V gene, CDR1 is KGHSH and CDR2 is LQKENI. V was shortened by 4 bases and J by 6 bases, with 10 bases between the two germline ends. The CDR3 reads CASSLNTSEQYF. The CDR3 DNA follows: TGTGCCAGCTCACTAAACACATCCGAGCAGTACTTC.

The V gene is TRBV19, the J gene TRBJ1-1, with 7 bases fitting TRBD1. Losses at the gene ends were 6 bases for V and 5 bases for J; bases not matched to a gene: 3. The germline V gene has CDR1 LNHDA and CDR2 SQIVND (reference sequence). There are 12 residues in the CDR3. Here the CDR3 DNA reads TGTGCCAGTAGAGAGGGGGCTACTGAAGCTTTCTTT. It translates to CASREGATEAFF.

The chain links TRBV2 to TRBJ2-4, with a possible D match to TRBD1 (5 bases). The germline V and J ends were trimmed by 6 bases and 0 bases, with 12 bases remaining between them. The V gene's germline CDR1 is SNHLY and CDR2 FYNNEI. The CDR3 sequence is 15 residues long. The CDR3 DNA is TGTGCCAGCAGGGAGATAGGGGAAGCCAAAAACATTCAGTACTTC. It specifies CASREIGEAKNIQYF.

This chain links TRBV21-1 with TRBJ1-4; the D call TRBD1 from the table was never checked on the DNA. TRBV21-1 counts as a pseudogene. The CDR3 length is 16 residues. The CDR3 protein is CASSPGRGIVNEKLFF. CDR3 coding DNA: TGTGCCAGCAGCCCGGGCAGGGGGATAGTTAATGAAAAACTGTTTTTT.

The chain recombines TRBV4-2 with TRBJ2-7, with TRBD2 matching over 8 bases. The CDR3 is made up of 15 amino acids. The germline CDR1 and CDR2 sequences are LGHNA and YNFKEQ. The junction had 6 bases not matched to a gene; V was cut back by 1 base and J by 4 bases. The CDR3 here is CASSQGAGDFYEQYF. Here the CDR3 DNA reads TGTGCCAGCAGCCAAGGAGCGGGAGACTTTTACGAGCAGTACTTC.

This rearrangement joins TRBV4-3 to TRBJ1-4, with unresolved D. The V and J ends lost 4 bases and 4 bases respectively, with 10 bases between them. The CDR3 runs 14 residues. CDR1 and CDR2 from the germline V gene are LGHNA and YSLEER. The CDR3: CASSLRGYNEKLFF. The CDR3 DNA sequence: TGCGCCAGCAGCCTCAGAGGTTATAATGAAAAACTGTTTTTT.

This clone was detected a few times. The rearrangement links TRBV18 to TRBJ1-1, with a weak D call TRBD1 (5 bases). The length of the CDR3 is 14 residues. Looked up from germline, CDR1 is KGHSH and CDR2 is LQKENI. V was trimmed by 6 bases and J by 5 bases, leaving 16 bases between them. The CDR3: CASSPGDAGTEAFF. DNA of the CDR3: TGTGCCAGCTCCCCGGGGGATGCGGGGACTGAAGCTTTCTTT.

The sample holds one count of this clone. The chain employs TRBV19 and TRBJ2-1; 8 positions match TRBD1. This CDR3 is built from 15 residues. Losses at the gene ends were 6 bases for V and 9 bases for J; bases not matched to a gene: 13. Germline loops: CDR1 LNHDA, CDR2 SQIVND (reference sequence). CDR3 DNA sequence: TGTGCCAGTAGCCCCGGACAGGGAAGGGGCATTGAGCAGTTCTTC. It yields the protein CASSPGQGRGIEQFF. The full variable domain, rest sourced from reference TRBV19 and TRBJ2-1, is DGGITQSPKYLFRKEGQNVTLSCEQNLNHDAMYWYRQDPGQGLRLIYYSQIVNDFQKGDIAEGYSVSREKKESFPLTVTSAQKNPTAFYLCASSPGQGRGIEQFFGPGTRLTVL.

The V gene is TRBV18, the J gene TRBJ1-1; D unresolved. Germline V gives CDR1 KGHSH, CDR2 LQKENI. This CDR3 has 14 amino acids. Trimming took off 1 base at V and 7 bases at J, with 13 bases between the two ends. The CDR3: CASSPQRGWYEAFF. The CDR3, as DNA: TGTGCCAGCTCACCACAGCGAGGGTGGTATGAAGCTTTCTTT.